The rows below give T cell receptor beta chains drawn from one sample of a study of graft-versus-host responses after intestinal transplantation. Generated by immunoSEQ multiplex PCR, the TCRdb table keeps only in-frame clones and is missing some. This table has more than 85,000 clones, 85% to 95% appearing once. No antigen is known for these receptors. Sequences were derived from unstimulated CD8+ T cells sorted from spleen or lymph node cells, sampled before intestinal transplant. All receptors derive from a human donor who received an intestinal transplant. The CDR3 runs from the conserved cysteine through the conserved F or W. A D gene is named only where the DNA matches it firmly. Not all rows give a size; the values are once, few, many and, for expanded clones, a class.

clone_size,v_call,j_call,d_call,cdr3_length,cdr3_nt,cdr3_aa
-,TRBV27,TRBJ2-2,-,12,TGTGCCAGCAGTTCGAACCCCGGGGAGCTGTTTTTT,CASSSNPGELFF
-,TRBV10-2,TRBJ1-1,-,17,TGCGCCAGCAGTGAGTCGTCCGGGGTCTATCTGAACACTGAAGCTTTCTTT,CASSESSGVYLNTEAFF
-,TRBV9,TRBJ1-1,TRBD1,15,TGTGCCAGCAGCCCCCACAGGGGGAGTAACACTGAAGCTTTCTTT,CASSPHRGSNTEAFF
-,TRBV13,TRBJ2-1,-,14,TGTGCCAGCAGCTTAGGGGCTAGTGACTATGAGCAGTTCTTC,CASSLGASDYEQFF
-,TRBV6-1,TRBJ2-1,-,15,TGTGCCAGCAGTGAAGAAGGCCGGGCGGGGAATGAGCAGTTCTTC,CASSEEGRAGNEQFF
-,TRBV15,TRBJ1-2,TRBD1,18,TGTGCCACCAGCAGGGCGCCTGACTTGGGACAGGTGGAAAGTGGCTACACCTTC,CATSRAPDLGQVESGYTF
-,TRBV27,TRBJ1-2,-,14,TGTGCCAGCAGTCCCCAAGGGTTTCTCTATGGCTACACCTTC,CASSPQGFLYGYTF
once,TRBV9,TRBJ1-5,-,15,TGTGCCAGCAGCGTAGGTACAGGTAGCAATCAGCCCCAGCATTTT,CASSVGTGSNQPQHF
-,TRBV11-2,TRBJ2-7,TRBD2,13,TGTGCCAGCCACCGGGAGGATTTCTACGAGCAGTACTTC,CASHREDFYEQYF
-,TRBV6-5,TRBJ2-7,-,14,TGTGCCAGCAGTTACGAGGGGGTATCCTACGAGCAGTACTTC,CASSYEGVSYEQYF
-,TRBV6-6,TRBJ1-1,-,13,TGTGCCAGCAGGGGACGGCTGAACACTGAAGCTTTCTTT,CASRGRLNTEAFF
-,TRBV4-1,TRBJ2-7,TRBD2,16,TGCGCCAGCAGCCCACCCTCAGCGGGAGGGGACAACGAGCAGTACTTC,CASSPPSAGGDNEQYF
-,TRBV29-1,TRBJ2-1,TRBD2,15,TGCAGCGTTGAGGGGACTAGCGGAGCTTACAATGAGCAGTTCTTC,CSVEGTSGAYNEQFF
-,TRBV19,TRBJ1-2,TRBD1,12,TGTGCCAGCTGGACAGGGGTCTATGGCTACACCTTC,CASWTGVYGYTF
-,TRBV28,TRBJ2-5,-,13,TGTGCCAGCAGTTTGATGTACCAAGAGACCCAGTACTTC,CASSLMYQETQYF
once,TRBV5-1,TRBJ2-3,-,16,TGCGCCAGCAGCCCCGACTTGATATCTAGCACAGATACGCAGTATTTT,CASSPDLISSTDTQYF
-,TRBV2,TRBJ2-7,-,12,TGTGCCAGCAGTGACAGCTCCTACGAGCAGTACTTC,CASSDSSYEQYF
-,TRBV5-1,TRBJ2-7,-,14,TGCGCCAGCAGCTTCCTGGGAACCACCTACGAGCAGTACTTC,CASSFLGTTYEQYF
-,TRBV29-1,TRBJ2-1,-,14,TGCAGCGTTGAAGAAGTGAAGGGCGGGGATGAGCAGTTCTTC,CSVEEVKGGDEQFF
-,TRBV11-2,TRBJ2-7,TRBD1,15,TGTGCCAGCAGCTTAACCGGGACAGAAATATACGAGCAGTACTTC,CASSLTGTEIYEQYF
-,TRBV27,TRBJ2-1,TRBD2,14,TGTGCCAGCAAAACAGCGGGAGGGTTGAATGAGCAGTTCTTC,CASKTAGGLNEQFF
-,TRBV21-1,TRBJ2-7,-,14,TGTGCCAGCAGCAAAGATAACAAATACTACGAGCAGTACTTC,CASSKDNKYYEQYF
-,TRBV30,TRBJ2-2,-,15,TGTGCCTGGAGCCTAGGCAGGGCGAACACCGGGGAGCTGTTTTTT,CAWSLGRANTGELFF
-,TRBV30,TRBJ2-1,-,14,TGTGCCTGGAGTGTACCAGCGGCGTACAATGAGCAGTTCTTC,CAWSVPAAYNEQFF
-,TRBV4-1,TRBJ2-5,-,15,TGCGCCAGCAGCCAAACCCTAAGGGGACAAGAGACCCAGTACTTC,CASSQTLRGQETQYF
-,TRBV4-1,TRBJ2-3,TRBD1,12,TGCGCCAGCAGGGGGGACAGGGGGCTCTTGTATTTT,CASRGDRGLLYF
-,TRBV10-3,TRBJ2-3,TRBD2,16,TGTGCCATCAGTGAGTCAAGCGGGAGGTTTACAGATACGCAGTATTTT,CAISESSGRFTDTQYF
-,TRBV6-1,TRBJ1-1,-,13,TGTGCCAGCAGTGAATACAGACTCACTGAAGCTTTCTTT,CASSEYRLTEAFF
-,TRBV9,TRBJ2-1,-,15,TGTGCCAGCAGCGTAGCCCAGACCCCTAGTAATGAGCAGTTCTTC,CASSVAQTPSNEQFF
-,TRBV7-9,TRBJ2-1,-,12,TGTGCCAGCAGCTTAGACTACAATGAGCAGTTCTTC,CASSLDYNEQFF
-,TRBV6-6,TRBJ2-5,-,14,TGTGCCAGCAGAAACACAGATGCGCGAGAGACCCAGTACTTC,CASRNTDARETQYF
-,TRBV4-1,TRBJ2-7,TRBD1,16,TGCGCCAGCAGCAAAGATTGGTCCCGGACAGGGTACGAGCAGTACTTC,CASSKDWSRTGYEQYF
-,TRBV27,TRBJ2-1,-,12,TGTGCCAGCAGTCCAACAGGGTATGAGCAGTTCTTC,CASSPTGYEQFF
-,TRBV2,TRBJ2-1,TRBD2,16,TGTGCCAGCAAGGAGGTAGCGGGAAGCGCCTACAATGAGCAGTTCTTC,CASKEVAGSAYNEQFF
-,TRBV28,TRBJ2-7,-,16,TGTGCCAGCAGCGAGCCACGGGACGGGAGCTCCTACGAGCAGTACTTC,CASSEPRDGSSYEQYF
-,TRBV4-1,TRBJ1-5,-,14,TGCGCCAGCAGCTCCGGGTGGGGGGATCAGCCCCAGCATTTT,CASSSGWGDQPQHF
-,TRBV6-6,TRBJ1-1,TRBD1,15,TGTGCCAGCAGTTACGACACCAGGGGGGAAACTGAAGCTTTCTTT,CASSYDTRGETEAFF
-,TRBV5-1,TRBJ1-1,-,15,TGCGCCAGCAGCTTGGTGGGCGCGATGAACACTGAAGCTTTCTTT,CASSLVGAMNTEAFF
-,TRBV6-1,TRBJ2-1,TRBD2,12,TGTGCCAGCAGGAGGGGAGGGAATGAGCAGTTCTTC,CASRRGGNEQFF
-,TRBV6-5,TRBJ2-7,-,15,TGTGCCAGCAGTTACTCGTCCGGGGCCCTCTTGTCGTACGACTTC,CASSYSSGALLSYDF
-,TRBV27,TRBJ2-7,TRBD1,16,TGTGCCAGCAGCCCAGGGGGTGCGGTCTCGTTCTACGAGCAGTACTTC,CASSPGGAVSFYEQYF
once,TRBV20-1,TRBJ1-2,-,11,TGCAGTGCTAGCGGGGCCAATGGCTACACCTTC,CSASGANGYTF
-,TRBV11-2,TRBJ2-7,TRBD2,16,TGTGCCAGCAGCTTAACTCCTAGCGGAAGCTCCTACGAGCAGTACTTC,CASSLTPSGSSYEQYF
-,TRBV19,TRBJ2-1,-,12,TGTGCCAGTAGTATTGCTATGAATGAGCAGTTCTTC,CASSIAMNEQFF
once,TRBV7-6,TRBJ2-7,-,13,TGTGCCAGCAGCTTACACGAACCCTACGAGCAGTACTTC,CASSLHEPYEQYF
-,TRBV4-2,TRBJ2-7,-,16,TGTGCCAGCAGCCAAGAGGTAGGGCTTAACTCCTACGAGCAGTACTTC,CASSQEVGLNSYEQYF
-,TRBV9,TRBJ2-3,-,15,TGTGCCAGCAGCGGCCGGGACTCAAGCACAGATACGCAGTATTTT,CASSGRDSSTDTQYF